A selection of T cell receptor beta chains follows, all from one sample in a study of blood T cell repertoires in COVID-19. The data were produced by immunoSEQ multiplex PCR, yet TCRdb's version contains in-frame clones alone and is incomplete. The profile covers 35,000 to 40,000 clones, with roughly 77% appearing a single time and around 40% taken by the ten largest. The sequenced sample was peripheral blood. These receptors were obtained from a man older than 75 with active or convalescent COVID-19. The CDR3 runs from the conserved cysteine through the conserved F or W. D genes are given only for firm matches. Only some rows state a clone size, as once, few, many or a class for expanded clones.

14,TRBV18,NA,TRBJ2-5,NA,TGTGCCAGCTCACCACCGGGGGCCCAAGAGACCCAGTACTTC,CASSPPGAQETQYF
16,TRBV9,NA,TRBJ2-1,NA,TGTGCCAGCAGCGTAGGGGGGGTAGAGAGGGCTGGCGAGCAGTTCTTC,CASSVGGVERAGEQFF
14,TRBV9,NA,TRBJ2-7,TRBD2,TGTGCCAGCAGCGCCCTAGCGGGAGATTACGAGCAGTACTTC,CASSALAGDYEQYF
16,TRBV11-3,NA,TRBJ2-3,TRBD2,TGTGCCAGCAGCCCAGGACTAGCGGATAGCACAGATACGCAGTATTTT,CASSPGLADSTDTQYF
18,TRBV9,NA,TRBJ2-3,TRBD1,TGTGCCAGCAGCGTAGGGCAGGCGGGACAGGGGGCAGAAGATACGCAGTATTTT,CASSVGQAGQGAEDTQYF
15,TRBV6-5,NA,TRBJ2-5,TRBD2,TGTGCCAGCAGTTACTCACTAGCGGGTCAAGAGACCCAGTACTTC,CASSYSLAGQETQYF
17,TRBV7-8,NA,TRBJ2-5,NA,TGTGCCAGCAGCTTAGTCCCCGGGAGCCCGGACGGGGGGACCCAGTACTTC,CASSLVPGSPDGGTQYF
17,TRBV5-5,NA,TRBJ1-4,NA,TGTGCCAGCAGCTCCGGACTTAACGGGGCAACTAATGAAAAACTGTTTTTT,CASSSGLNGATNEKLFF
14,TRBV6-1,NA,TRBJ2-2,TRBD1,TGTGCCAGCAGAGAAGACAGGGCCCCCGGGGAGCTGTTTTTT,CASREDRAPGELFF
15,TRBV19,NA,TRBJ2-2,TRBD1,TGTGCCAGTAGTATCAGGGGGCGTATCACCGGGGAGCTGTTTTTT,CASSIRGRITGELFF
16,TRBV18,few,TRBJ2-7,TRBD1,TGTGCCAGCAACGAAGGCGGGCAGGGGGTCGGCTACGAGCAGTACTTC,CASNEGGQGVGYEQYF
13,TRBV6-5,NA,TRBJ2-7,NA,TGTGCCAGCAGTTACTTATCACAGGGCCTGCAGTACTTC,CASSYLSQGLQYF
13,TRBV6-5,NA,TRBJ1-1,NA,TGTGCCAGCAGGGCAGGGATGAACACTGAAGCTTTCTTT,CASRAGMNTEAFF
15,TRBV7-3,few,TRBJ2-2,TRBD1,TGTGCCAGCAGCCTAAGACAGGGGGGAACCGGGGAGCTGTTTTTT,CASSLRQGGTGELFF
14,TRBV16,NA,TRBJ1-2,NA,TGTGCCAGCAGCCCCTCAGGGGTGGCCTATGGCTACACCTTC,CASSPSGVAYGYTF
13,TRBV30,NA,TRBJ1-2,NA,TGTGCCTGGGACCCGGGACAAAACTATGGCTACACCTTC,CAWDPGQNYGYTF
14,TRBV6-5,NA,TRBJ1-1,NA,TGTGCCACCACACTGGGGGACATGAACACTGAAGCTTTCTTT,CATTLGDMNTEAFF